This TCR beta chain derives from a study of T cells in Graves' hyperthyroidism and ophthalmopathy. Diagnosis of hyperthyroidism was new in patients aged 18 to 65, and its duration was under 2 months. Clinicians diagnosed patients from clinical symptoms, serum thyroxine and TRAb, thyroid ultrasound and orbital computed tomography. Germline lookup yields CDR1 SGHDT and CDR2 YYEEEE. The CDR3 contains 13 residues. V lost 2 bases, J lost 3 bases, and 9 bases lay in between. The TCR beta CDR3 regions underwent amplification using RNA transcripts as the source. The HTBI set primed first-round TCR CDR3 RT-PCR. Via MiXCR, TCRdb re-called the multiplex PCR reads, giving one row per CDR3 protein. The sample lists under 350,000 distinct CDR3 sequences, roughly 15% occurring once. Whole-study findings and limits: Clonotypes that were expanded in thyroid above 0.001 mostly appeared in blood too.

As for this clonotype: Its antigen is not identified.

The chain is built from TRBV5-6 and TRBJ2-7, with D uncertain. The sequencing input was blood. This TCR derives from a woman aged 25 to 39 with Graves' hyperthyroidism that later progressed to Graves' ophthalmopathy. The CDR3 loop reads CASSFGGNYEQYF. CDR3 coding DNA: TGTGCCAGCAGCTTTGGCGGAAACTACGAGCAGTACTTC.